This T cell receptor beta chain was identified during a study of cytomegalovirus exposure and HLA in healthy donors. Study-level information: A data release that came early held 75 million to 85 million unique TCRs from HLA-typed donors. Points from the study as a whole: Of the V segments, some could not be distinguished, including TRBV6-2 and TRBV6-3, and were excluded. It was assumed in the presence/absence analyses that sequencing depth was roughly uniform across donors.

On this clone: Its antigen remains unidentified.

Germline lookup yields CDR1 LNHDA and CDR2 SQIVND (reference sequence). This CDR3 comprises 19 residues. The J segment lost 0 bases and the V segment lost 5 bases, leaving 9 bases of the junction unmatched. Primers: 60 Vbeta forward and 13 Jbeta reverse. This table comes from immunoSEQ multiplex PCR, and its TCRdb copy is limited to in-frame clones, with some not included. The sample includes 62,000 or so clones, approximately 80% of them seen just once. The sequencing sample was made of PBMCs. The receptor was derived from a man under 40 in good health and CMV-seronegative. The chain recombines TRBV19 with TRBJ2-4; 14 bases are shared with TRBD2. The DNA for the CDR3 is TGTGCCAGTAGTGCGGGGGGGGGACTAGCGGGAGTAGCCAAAAACATTCAGTACTTC. This encodes CASSAGGGLAGVAKNIQYF.